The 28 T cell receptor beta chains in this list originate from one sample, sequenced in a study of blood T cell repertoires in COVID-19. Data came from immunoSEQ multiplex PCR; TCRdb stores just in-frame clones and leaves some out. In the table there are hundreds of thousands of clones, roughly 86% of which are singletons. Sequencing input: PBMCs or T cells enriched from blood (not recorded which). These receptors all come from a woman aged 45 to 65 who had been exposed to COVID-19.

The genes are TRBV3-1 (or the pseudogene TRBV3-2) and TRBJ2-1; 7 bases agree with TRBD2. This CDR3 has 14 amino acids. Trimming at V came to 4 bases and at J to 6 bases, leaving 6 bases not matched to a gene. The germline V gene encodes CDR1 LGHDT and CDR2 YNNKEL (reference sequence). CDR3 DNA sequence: TGTGCCAGCAGCCCCATGTGGGGGGGCAATGAGCAGTTCTTC. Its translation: CASSPMWGGNEQFF.

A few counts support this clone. Here the CDR3 DNA reads TGTGCCAGCAGCTTCGCGAGGGAACCCCTCCACTTT. This translates into CASSFAREPLHF. The chain employs TRBV7-9 and TRBJ1-6; D is ambiguous. V lost 3 bases and J 12 bases, leaving 9 bases between the germline ends. Germline V CDR1 and CDR2: SEHNR, FQNEAQ (reference sequence). The CDR3 contains 12 residues.

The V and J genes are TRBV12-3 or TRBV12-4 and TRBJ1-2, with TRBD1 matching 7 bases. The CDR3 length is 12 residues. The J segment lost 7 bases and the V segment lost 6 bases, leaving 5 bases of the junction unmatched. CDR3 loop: CASSPGQLGYTF. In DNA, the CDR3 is TGTGCCAGCAGCCCGGGACAGCTTGGCTACACCTTC.

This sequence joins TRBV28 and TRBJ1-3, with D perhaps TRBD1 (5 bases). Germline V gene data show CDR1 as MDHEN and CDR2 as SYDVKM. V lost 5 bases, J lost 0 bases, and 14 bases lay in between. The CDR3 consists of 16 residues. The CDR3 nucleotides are TGTGCCAGCAGTCCCTCCGGGGGAAGCTCTGGAAACACCATATATTTT. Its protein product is CASSPSGGSSGNTIYF.

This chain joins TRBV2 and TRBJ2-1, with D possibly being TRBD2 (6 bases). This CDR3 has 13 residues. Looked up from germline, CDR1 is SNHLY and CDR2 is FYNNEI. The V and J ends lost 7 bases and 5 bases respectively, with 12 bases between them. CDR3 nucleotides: TGTGCCAGCACTGAGACTAGGGACAATGAGCAGTTCTTC. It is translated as CASTETRDNEQFF.

The CDR3 sequence is CAWSPYGVNYGYTF. CDR3 nucleotide sequence: TGTGCCTGGAGTCCCTACGGGGTTAACTATGGCTACACCTTC. This chain joins TRBV30 and TRBJ1-2; D gene unclear. This CDR3 has 14 residues. Trimming cost V 2 bases and J 1 base, with 11 bases left between them. Germline values: CDR1 GTSNPN, CDR2 SVGIG (reference sequence).

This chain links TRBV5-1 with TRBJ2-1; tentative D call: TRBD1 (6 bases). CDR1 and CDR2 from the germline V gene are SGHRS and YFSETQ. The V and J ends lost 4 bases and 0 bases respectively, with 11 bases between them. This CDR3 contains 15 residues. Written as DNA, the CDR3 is TGCGCCAGCAGCACCACAGGGAGCTCCTACAATGAGCAGTTCTTC. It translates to CASSTTGSSYNEQFF.

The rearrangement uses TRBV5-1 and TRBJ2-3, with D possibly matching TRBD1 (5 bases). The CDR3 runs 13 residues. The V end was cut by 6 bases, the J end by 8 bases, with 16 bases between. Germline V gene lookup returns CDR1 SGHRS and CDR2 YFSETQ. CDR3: CASTPTGPGTQYF. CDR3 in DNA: TGCGCCAGCACCCCCACAGGCCCTGGTACGCAGTATTTT.

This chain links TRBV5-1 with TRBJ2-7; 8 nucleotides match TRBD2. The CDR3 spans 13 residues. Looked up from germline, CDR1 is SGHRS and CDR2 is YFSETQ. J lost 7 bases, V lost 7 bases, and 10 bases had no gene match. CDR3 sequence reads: CASRPAGAQEQYF. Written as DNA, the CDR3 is TGCGCCAGCCGGCCAGCGGGGGCGCAGGAGCAGTACTTC. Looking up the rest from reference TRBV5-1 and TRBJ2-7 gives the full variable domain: KAGVTQTPRYLIKTRGQQVTLSCSPISGHRSVSWYQQTPGQGLQFLFEYFSETQRNKGNFPGRFSGRQFSNSRSEMNVSTLELGDSALYLCASRPAGAQEQYFGPGTRLTVT.

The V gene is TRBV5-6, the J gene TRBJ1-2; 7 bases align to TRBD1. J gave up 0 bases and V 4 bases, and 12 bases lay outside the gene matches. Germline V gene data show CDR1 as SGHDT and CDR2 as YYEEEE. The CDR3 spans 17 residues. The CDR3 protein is CASSPTPQGDPNYGYTF. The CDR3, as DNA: TGTGCCAGCAGCCCCACCCCGCAGGGGGATCCTAACTATGGCTACACCTTC. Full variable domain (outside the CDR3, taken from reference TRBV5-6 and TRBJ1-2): DAGVTQSPTHLIKTRGQQVTLRCSPKSGHDTVSWYQQALGQGPQFIFQYYEEEERQRGNFPDRFSGHQFPNYSSELNVNALLLGDSALYLCASSPTPQGDPNYGYTFGSGTRLTVV.

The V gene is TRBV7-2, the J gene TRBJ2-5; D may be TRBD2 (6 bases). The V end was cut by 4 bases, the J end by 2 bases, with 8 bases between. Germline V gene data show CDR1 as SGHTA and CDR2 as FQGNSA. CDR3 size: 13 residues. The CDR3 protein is CASSSGGQETQYF. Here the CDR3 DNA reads TGTGCCAGCAGCTCCGGGGGACAAGAGACCCAGTACTTC.

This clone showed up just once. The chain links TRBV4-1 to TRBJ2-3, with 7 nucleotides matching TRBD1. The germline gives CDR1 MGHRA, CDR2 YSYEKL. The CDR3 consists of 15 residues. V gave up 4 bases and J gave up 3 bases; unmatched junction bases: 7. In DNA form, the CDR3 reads TGCGCCAGCAGCCGACAGGGAAGAGAGACAGATACGCAGTATTTT. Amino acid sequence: CASSRQGRETDTQYF.

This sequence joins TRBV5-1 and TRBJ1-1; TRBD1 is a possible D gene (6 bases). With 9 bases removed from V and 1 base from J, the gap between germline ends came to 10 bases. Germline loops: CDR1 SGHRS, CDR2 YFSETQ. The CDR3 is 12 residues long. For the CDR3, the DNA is TGCGCCACCAAACAGGGGAACACTGAAGCTTTCTTT. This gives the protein CATKQGNTEAFF. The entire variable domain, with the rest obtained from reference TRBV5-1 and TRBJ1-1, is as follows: KAGVTQTPRYLIKTRGQQVTLSCSPISGHRSVSWYQQTPGQGLQFLFEYFSETQRNKGNFPGRFSGRQFSNSRSEMNVSTLELGDSALYLCATKQGNTEAFFGQGTRLTVV.

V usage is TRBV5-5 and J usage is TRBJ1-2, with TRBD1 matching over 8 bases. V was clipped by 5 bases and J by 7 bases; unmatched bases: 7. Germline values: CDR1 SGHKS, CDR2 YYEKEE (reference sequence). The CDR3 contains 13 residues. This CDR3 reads CASSLDREGGYTF. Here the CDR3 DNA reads TGTGCCAGCAGTCTGGACAGGGAGGGTGGCTACACCTTC.

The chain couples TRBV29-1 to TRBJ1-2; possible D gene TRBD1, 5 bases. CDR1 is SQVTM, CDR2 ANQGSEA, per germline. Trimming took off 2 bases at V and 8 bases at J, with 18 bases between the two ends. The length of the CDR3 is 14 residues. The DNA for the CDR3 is TGCAGCGTTGAATCCGTCCCGACCGGGGGGGGCTACACCTTC. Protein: CSVESVPTGGGYTF.

CDR3 nucleotides: TGTGCCAGCAGTATCGACAGGGCCCTATCTGGCTACACCTTC. This codes for CASSIDRALSGYTF. This chain uses TRBV6-5 with TRBJ1-2, with 7 bases aligning to TRBD1. The V gene's germline CDR1 is MNHEY and CDR2 SVGAGI. The trim removed 5 bases at V and 7 bases at J, leaving 10 bases unmatched. The CDR3 runs to 14 residues.

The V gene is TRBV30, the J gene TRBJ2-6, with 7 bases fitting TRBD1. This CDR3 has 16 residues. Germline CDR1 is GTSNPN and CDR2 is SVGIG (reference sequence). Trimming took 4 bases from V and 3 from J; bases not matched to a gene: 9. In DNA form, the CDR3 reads TGTGCCTGGAAAACGGTAGGGGGCTATGGGGCCAACGTCCTGACTTTC. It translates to CAWKTVGGYGANVLTF.

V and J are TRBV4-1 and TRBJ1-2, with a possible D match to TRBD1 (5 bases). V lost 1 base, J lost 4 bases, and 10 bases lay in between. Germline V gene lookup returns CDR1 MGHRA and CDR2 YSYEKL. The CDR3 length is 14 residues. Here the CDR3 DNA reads TGCGCCAGCAGCCAAGGGGAGGGGACCTATGGCTACACCTTC. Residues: CASSQGEGTYGYTF.

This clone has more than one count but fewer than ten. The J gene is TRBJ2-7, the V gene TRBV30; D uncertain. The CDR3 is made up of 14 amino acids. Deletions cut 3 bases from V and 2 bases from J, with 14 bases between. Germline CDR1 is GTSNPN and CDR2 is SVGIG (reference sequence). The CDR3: CAWRPWHHPYEQYF. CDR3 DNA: TGTGCCTGGAGGCCCTGGCATCACCCCTACGAGCAGTACTTC.

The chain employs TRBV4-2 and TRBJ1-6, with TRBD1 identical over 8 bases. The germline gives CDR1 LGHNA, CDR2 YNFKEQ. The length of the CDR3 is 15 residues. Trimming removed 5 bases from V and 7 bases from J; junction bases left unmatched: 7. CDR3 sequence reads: CASSSSTGANSPLHF. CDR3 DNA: TGTGCCAGCAGCTCTTCGACAGGGGCCAATTCACCCCTCCACTTT.

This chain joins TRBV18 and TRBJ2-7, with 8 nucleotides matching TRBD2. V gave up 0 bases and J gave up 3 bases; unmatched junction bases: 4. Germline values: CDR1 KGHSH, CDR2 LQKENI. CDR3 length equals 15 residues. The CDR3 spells CASSPPGGGIYEQYF. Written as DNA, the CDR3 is TGTGCCAGCTCACCACCCGGGGGGGGAATCTACGAGCAGTACTTC.

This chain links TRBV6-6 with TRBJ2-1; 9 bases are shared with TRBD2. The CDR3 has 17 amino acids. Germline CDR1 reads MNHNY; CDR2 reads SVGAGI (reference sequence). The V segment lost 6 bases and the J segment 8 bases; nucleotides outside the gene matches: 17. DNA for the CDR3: TGTGCCAGCAGCCGACTAAACGCGGGGGGGAGAAACGATGAGCAGTTCTTC. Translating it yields CASSRLNAGGRNDEQFF.

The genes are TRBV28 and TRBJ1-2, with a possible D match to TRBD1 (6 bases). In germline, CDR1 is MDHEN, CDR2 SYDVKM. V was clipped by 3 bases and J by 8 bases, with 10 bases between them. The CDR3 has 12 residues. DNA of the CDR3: TGTGCCAGCAGTTTTGGGGGCTGGGGCTACACCTTC. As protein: CASSFGGWGYTF.

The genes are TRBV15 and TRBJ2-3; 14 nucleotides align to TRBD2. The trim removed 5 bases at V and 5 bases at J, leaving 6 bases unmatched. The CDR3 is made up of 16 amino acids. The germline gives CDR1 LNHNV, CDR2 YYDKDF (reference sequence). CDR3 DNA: TGTGCCACCAGCTTGGGACTAGCGGGGGCTGTAGATACGCAGTATTTT. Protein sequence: CATSLGLAGAVDTQYF.

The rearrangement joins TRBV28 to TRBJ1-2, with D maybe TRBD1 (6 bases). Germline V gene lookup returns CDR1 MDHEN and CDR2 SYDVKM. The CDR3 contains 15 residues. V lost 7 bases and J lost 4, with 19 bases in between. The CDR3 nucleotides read TGTGCCAGCACCGATCCGGGACAAGGTGCCTATGGCTACACCTTC. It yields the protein CASTDPGQGAYGYTF.

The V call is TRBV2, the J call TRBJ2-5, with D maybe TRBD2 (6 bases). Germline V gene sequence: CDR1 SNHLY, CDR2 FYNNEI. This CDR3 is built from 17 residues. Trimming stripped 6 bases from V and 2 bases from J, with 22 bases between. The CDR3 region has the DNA TGTGCCAGCAGCGGAGGCCACGGCCGGGACTTGCAAGAGACCCAGTACTTC. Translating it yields CASSGGHGRDLQETQYF.

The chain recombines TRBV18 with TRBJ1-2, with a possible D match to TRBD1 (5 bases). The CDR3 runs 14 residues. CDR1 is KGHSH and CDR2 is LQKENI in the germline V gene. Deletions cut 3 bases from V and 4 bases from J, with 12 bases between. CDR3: CASSPTNQGYGYTF. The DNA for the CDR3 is TGTGCCAGCTCACCTACGAATCAGGGCTATGGCTACACCTTC.

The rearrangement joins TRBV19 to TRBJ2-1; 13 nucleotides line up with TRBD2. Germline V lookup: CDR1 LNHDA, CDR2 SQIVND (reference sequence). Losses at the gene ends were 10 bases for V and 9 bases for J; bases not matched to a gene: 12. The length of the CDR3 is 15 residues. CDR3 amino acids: CATKSLAGGLSEQFF. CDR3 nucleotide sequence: TGTGCCACAAAGTCACTAGCGGGGGGGCTGAGTGAGCAGTTCTTC.